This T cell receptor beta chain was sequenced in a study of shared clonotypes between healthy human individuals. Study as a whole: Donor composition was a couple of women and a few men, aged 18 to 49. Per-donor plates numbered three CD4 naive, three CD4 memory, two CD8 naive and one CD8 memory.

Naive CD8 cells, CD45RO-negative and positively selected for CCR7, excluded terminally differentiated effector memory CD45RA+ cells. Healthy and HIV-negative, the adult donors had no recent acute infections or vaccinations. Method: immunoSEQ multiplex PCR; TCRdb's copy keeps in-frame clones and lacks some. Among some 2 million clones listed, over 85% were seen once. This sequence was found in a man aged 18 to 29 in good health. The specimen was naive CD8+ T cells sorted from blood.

CDR3 sequence (DNA): TGTGCCAGCAGCTTACGGGGAAGAGGCTACGAGCAGTACTTC. Translating it yields CASSLRGRGYEQYF. This chain links TRBV7-9 with TRBJ2-7, with a possible D match to TRBD2 (5 bases). Germline CDR1 is SEHNR and CDR2 is FQNEAQ (reference sequence). The CDR3 contains 14 residues. The V end was cut by 2 bases, the J end by 3 bases, with 11 bases between.